The T cell receptor (beta chain) described here comes from a study of shared clonotypes between healthy human individuals (dated by TCRdb to the early 2020s). Broadly, across the study: The cohort comprised a couple of women and a few men aged 18 to 49 years. Blood TCR repertoires of 5 or 6 healthy adults were deeply sequenced to estimate repertoire size and the extent of clonotype sharing between individuals. To increase sequencing depth and limit assay-specific biases, different laboratories used diverse techniques to prepare libraries and sequence TCR repertoires. Leukapheresis yielded between about 0.94 and 8.9 billion PBMCs per donor. Per donor, three plates each were used for CD4 naive and CD4 memory, two for CD8 naive, and one for CD8 memory.

The donors were healthy, HIV-negative adults with no recently reported acute infections or vaccinations. Every donor was a Caucasian adult residing in Nashville, Tennessee, USA. CD4+ T cells were enriched by magnetic negative selection, after which naive cells were positively selected on CD45RA and the negative fraction was taken as the memory subset. Blood was obtained by leukapheresis, after which PBMCs were separated by Ficoll-Histopaque density gradient centrifugation and cryopreserved in liquid nitrogen vapor phase. Analytical flow cytometry was used to check the purity and quantity of every magnetically sorted T cell population. Each sorted fraction had its genomic DNA isolated and then quantified by UV absorbance on a Nanodrop 2000c. What the authors observed across the whole study: Naive subsets generally had larger estimated clonotype richness than memory subsets did. Sampling was limited to blood, and TCR repertoires in tissue likely differ from TCR repertoires in blood. Approximately 5% of naive CD4, 3.5% of naive CD8, approximately 2.2% of memory CD4, and roughly 0.4% of memory CD8 clonotypes were shared across a few donors. Higher generation probabilities were observed for clonotypes shared by all four sorted-subset donors than for non-shared clonotypes. The small number of donors limited the genetic and exposure-history diversity represented. Rarefaction of sorted-subset datasets indicated incomplete sequencing despite the large sequencing depth. Pairwise subsampling led to the expectation that sequencing depth would affect the degree of clonotype sharing among donors.

Using the deep immunoSEQ assay, multiplex PCR amplified TCR CDR3 regions from genomic DNA. For each cell subset, the extracted genomic DNA was distributed evenly across all wells of several immunoSEQ 96-well plates, and each plate served as one replicate. Each replicate PCR for sorted subsets received about 0.2 ug genomic DNA, equal to roughly 33,000 T cell genomes. Purified libraries were quantified with a Qubit 3.0 fluorometer, sized on a Bioanalyzer 2100, and re-quantified with the KAPA Library Quantification kit. Every immunoSEQ 96-well plate was sequenced on a dedicated single-read 150-cycle Illumina NextSeq 550 flow cell. The source study handled its data this way. Because only junctional sequences without quality scores were contained in the immunoSEQ output, filtering matching that applied to full-length reads could not be performed. Sequences were annotated with PyIR, a Python wrapper for IgBLAST v1.9, using IMGT germline references to assign V/J genes and CDR3. Reads with weak V/J assignments (E-value above 1e-6), missing CDR3, stop codons, out-of-frame junctions, or ambiguous translated residues were removed. V3J clonotypes were defined as sequences sharing the same inferred V gene, J gene, and CDR3 amino acid sequence. Percentage overlap between repertoires was calculated by dividing the number of shared unique clonotypes by the size of the smaller repertoire. Richness of each repertoire was evaluated using RTK rarefaction, the Chao1 estimator, and Recon v2.1 estimates of unobserved clonotypes. Generation probabilities for all TCRbeta clonotypes obtained by the gDNA method from a handful of donors were computed using OLGA. TCRdb carries this immuneACCESS record with in-frame sequences only. Its versions omit some clonotypes, under half of them owing to an unresolved V gene in the studies checked, with the rest unexplained. V and J calls and clone size are copied from that table; D and trimming were computed from the DNA. This sample is represented by around 940,000 clones; approximately 80% of them were singletons. The ten largest clones take up over 1.3% of the sample.

CDR1 is given as SGHDT and CDR2 as YYEEEE, both from the germline V gene. For this chain, trimming is 3 bases at the V end and 0 bases at the J end, and the number of junction bases without a gene match is 6. From the cysteine through the phenylalanine, the CDR3 covers 16 amino acids. The read is trimmed to its CDR3 DNA, 48 bases read in frame from base 1. Concerning this clone: Its antigen remains unidentified. Qualities for individual bases were not recorded, and no much larger clone is one base off.

The sample comprised memory CD4+ T cells sorted from blood. In the paper's terms, the cell subset or site label means: CD45RA-negative fraction. The sequence came from a man in his late teens or twenties in good health. In this chain, TRBV5-6 is recombined with TRBJ1-3; 7 nucleotides in the junction match TRBD1. The DNA sequence is TGTGCCAGCAGCTCCGATCAGGGGGGCTCTGGAAACACCATATATTTT. Its translation reads: CASSSDQGGSGNTIYF.